This entry features one T cell receptor beta chain sequence. What it recognizes is unknown. Profiled with immunoSEQ multiplex PCR; TCRdb holds only in-frame clones, not every one. The table includes about 120,000 clones, around 86% detected once. CDR1 is SGDLS and CDR2 is YYNGEE in the germline V gene. Trimming shortened V by 0 bases and J by 1 base, and 4 bases separated the two germline ends. The CDR3 has 14 residues. This entry comes from a study of T cell responses to AZD1222 COVID-19 vaccine. Study-wide background: Analysis merged second doses at about 4 or about 12 weeks.

Study-wide results and caveats: Vaccination with two AZD1222 doses was followed by a rise in Spike-specific TCR breadth and depth.

The TCR sequence derives from an adult in good health. The starting material was peripheral blood, obtained on day 0 of AZD1222 vaccination. This chain joins TRBV9 and TRBJ2-2; D gene uncertain. CDR3 in amino acids: CASSVDRNTGELFF. CDR3 DNA: TGTGCCAGCAGCGTAGACAGGAACACCGGGGAGCTGTTTTTT.